The 4 T cell receptor beta chains below come from one sample, sequenced in a study of T-cell reconstitution after alpha-beta-depleted transplantation in children. Preparation of the TCRbeta library used unique molecular identifiers. TCRdb itself ran the PCR reads through MiXCR, one entry per CDR3 protein. This sample has 450,000 to 600,000 distinct CDR3 sequences, with approximately 20% found just once. Sequences were derived from PBMCs from the stem cell graft donor, sampled from the stem cell graft. The receptors originated from a human donor who donated a stem cell graft to a child with acute lymphoblastic leukemia.

This clonotype was found a few times. The chain couples TRBV12-3 or TRBV12-4 to TRBJ1-1; 7 bases line up with TRBD1. With 6 bases clipped from V and 4 bases from J, the junction kept 5 bases outside the gene matches. The CDR3 runs to 13 residues. As DNA, the CDR3 is TGTGCCAGCAGGTCAGGGGGGGGCACTGAAGCTTTCTTT. Amino acid sequence: CASRSGGGTEAFF.

This rearrangement joins TRBV5-1 to TRBJ1-2, with D perhaps matching TRBD1 (6 bases). V was clipped by 2 bases and J by 2 bases, with 19 bases between them. The CDR3 totals 17 residues. From germline, CDR1 is SGHRS and CDR2 YFSETQ. DNA of the CDR3: TGCGCCAGCAGCTTAATGGGACGCACGCAGGGGAACTATGGCTACACCTTC. Encoded protein: CASSLMGRTQGNYGYTF.

This clonotype was picked up a small number of times. The J gene is TRBJ2-7, the V gene TRBV4-1, with 8 bases aligning to TRBD2. This CDR3 is 15 amino acids long. Looked up from germline, CDR1 is MGHRA and CDR2 is YSYEKL. Trimming cost V 1 base and J 5 bases; bases outside gene matches: 7. CDR3 coding DNA: TGCGCCAGCAGCCAAGGGTACGGGAGGGGCAACGAGCAGTACTTC. Protein product: CASSQGYGRGNEQYF.

This clonotype was detected only a few times. The genes are TRBV19 and TRBJ2-2; D may be TRBD2 (6 bases). Deletions cut 3 bases from V and 0 bases from J, with 14 bases between. The germline V gene encodes CDR1 LNHDA and CDR2 SQIVND (reference sequence). This CDR3 comprises 17 residues. The chain's CDR3 is CASSIRKSGSNTGELFF. CDR3 bases: TGTGCCAGTAGTATCCGGAAGAGCGGGTCGAACACCGGGGAGCTGTTTTTT.